A selection of T cell receptor beta chains follows, all from one sample in a study of a mutant IDH1 vaccine in newly diagnosed glioma. TCRdb's copy holds only in-frame clones and misses some; the assay was immunoSEQ multiplex PCR. The sample holds approximately 44,000 clones; 76% are singletons and the top ten take 10% to 15%. Antigens of these TCRs are unknown. The material was PBMCs, obtained from a glioma patient whose treatment included an IDH1 peptide vaccine. The source is a man aged 40-49 years with glioma. The CDR3 runs from the conserved cysteine through the conserved F or W. A D gene is named only where the DNA matches it firmly. Some rows have no size entry. The others give once, few or many, or a class for an expanded clone.

>13|-|TRBV7-8|TRBJ2-1|TRBD1
CASSSRQGGEQFF
TGTGCCAGCAGCTCCAGACAGGGCGGTGAGCAGTTCTTC
>16|-|TRBV6-5|TRBJ2-7|-
CASSYSRVRGRGEQYF
TGTGCCAGCAGTTACTCCCGGGTCAGGGGAAGGGGAGAGCAGTACTTC
>16|-|TRBV7-2|TRBJ2-2|-
CASTLRGGSVTGELFF
TGTGCCAGCACCCTGAGGGGGGGGTCGGTCACCGGGGAGCTGTTTTTT
>14|-|TRBV25-1|TRBJ2-5|TRBD1
CASSRDRGEETQYF
TGTGCCAGCAGCCGGGACAGGGGGGAAGAGACCCAGTACTTC
>15|-|TRBV7-6|TRBJ2-3|-
CASSLGGQTTDTQYF
TGTGCCAGCAGCTTAGGCGGGCAGACCACAGATACGCAGTATTTT
>14|few|TRBV6-6|TRBJ1-5|-
CASSPGTSWQPQHF
TGTGCCAGCAGCCCTGGGACGAGTTGGCAGCCCCAGCATTTT
>14|-|TRBV15|TRBJ1-1|-
CATSRRQMNTEAFF
TGTGCCACCAGCAGAAGACAGATGAACACTGAAGCTTTCTTT
>15|-|TRBV4-1|TRBJ1-2|-
CASSQGQRTNYGYTF
TGCGCCAGCAGCCAAGGGCAAAGAACTAACTATGGCTACACCTTC
>15|-|TRBV4-1|TRBJ1-2|-
CASSQDLGLSSGYTF
TGCGCCAGCAGCCAAGATCTGGGACTTTCATCTGGCTACACCTTC
>11|-|TRBV10-2|TRBJ2-7|-
CASRDSYEQYF
TGCGCCAGCAGGGACTCCTACGAGCAGTACTTC
>14|-|TRBV11-2|TRBJ2-1|-
CASSLVGSYNEQFF
TGTGCCAGCAGCTTGGTCGGATCCTACAATGAGCAGTTCTTC
>16|-|TRBV6-6|TRBJ2-3|-
CASRAREAPSTDTQYF
TGTGCCAGCCGAGCAAGAGAGGCGCCTAGCACAGATACGCAGTATTTT
>13|-|TRBV11-1|TRBJ2-7|-
CASSLAKGREQYF
TGTGCCAGCAGCTTAGCGAAGGGGCGCGAGCAGTACTTC
>15|-|TRBV4-1|TRBJ2-2|TRBD2
CASSQLAGNTGELFF
TGCGCCAGCAGCCAACTAGCGGGGAACACCGGGGAGCTGTTTTTT
>12|-|TRBV4-3|TRBJ1-2|-
CASSRHGSGYTF
TGCGCCAGCAGTCGCCATGGGTCAGGCTACACCTTC
>14|-|TRBV6-5|TRBJ2-3|-
CASSYSTETDTQYF
TGTGCCAGCAGTTACTCGACAGAAACAGATACGCAGTATTTT
>16|-|TRBV21-1|TRBJ2-6|-
CATPRQLPSGANVLTF
TGTGCCACCCCGCGACAATTACCTTCGGGGGCCAACGTCCTGACTTTC
>16|once|TRBV5-5|TRBJ2-5|TRBD1
CASSRPGTGIQETQYF
TGTGCCAGCAGCAGACCCGGGACAGGGATTCAAGAGACCCAGTACTTC
>16|-|TRBV11-2|TRBJ2-2|TRBD2
CASSLFLAGVSGELFF
TGTGCCAGCAGCTTATTCCTAGCGGGAGTCAGCGGGGAGCTGTTTTTT
>17|few|TRBV2|TRBJ2-3|-
CASGTGAGSSHTDTQYF
TGTGCCAGCGGTACAGGGGCGGGGTCGAGCCACACAGATACGCAGTATTTT
>16|-|TRBV4-1|TRBJ2-5|TRBD1
CASSDRTGQGGETQYF
TGCGCCAGCAGTGATCGCACCGGACAGGGTGGAGAGACCCAGTACTTC
>15|-|TRBV28|TRBJ1-2|TRBD1
CASSSPGQGLYGYTF
TGTGCCAGCAGTTCTCCGGGACAGGGCCTCTATGGCTACACCTTC
>15|-|TRBV11-3|TRBJ1-1|TRBD1
CASSYAGTGKTEAFF
TGTGCCAGCAGCTACGCCGGGACAGGGAAGACTGAAGCTTTCTTT
>12|-|TRBV11-2|TRBJ1-1|-
CASSSMNTEAFF
TGTGCCAGCAGCTCTATGAACACTGAAGCTTTCTTT
>14|once|TRBV15|TRBJ1-5|-
CATSRDYSNQPQHF
TGTGCCACCAGCAGAGATTACAGCAATCAGCCCCAGCATTTT
>16|-|TRBV19|TRBJ2-3|TRBD2
CASSLRLAGTADTQYF
TGTGCCAGTAGTTTACGACTAGCGGGTACCGCAGATACGCAGTATTTT
>16|-|TRBV5-3|TRBJ1-5|TRBD1
CARSEPTGRMNQPQHF
TGTGCCAGAAGCGAACCGACAGGGCGGATGAATCAGCCCCAGCATTTT
>18|once|TRBV19|TRBJ2-5|TRBD2
CASARRGSGRSNTETQYF
TGTGCCAGCGCTCGAAGGGGTAGCGGGAGGAGTAATACAGAGACCCAGTACTTC
>17|-|TRBV29-1|TRBJ2-3|TRBD1
CSVVMGWTGGVTDTQYF
TGCAGCGTCGTGATGGGGTGGACAGGGGGCGTAACAGATACGCAGTATTTT
>13|-|TRBV13|TRBJ2-4|-
CASSPLGKNIQYF
TGTGCCAGCAGCCCCTTGGGCAAAAACATTCAGTACTTC
>14|once|TRBV12-5|TRBJ1-1|-
CASGTTGLNTEAFF
TGTGCTAGTGGCACAACAGGGTTGAACACTGAAGCTTTCTTT